Each of the 7 T cell receptor beta chains below was sequenced from the same sample in a study of blood T cell repertoires in COVID-19. The data were produced by immunoSEQ multiplex PCR, yet TCRdb's version contains in-frame clones alone and is incomplete. The repertoire holds around 100,000 clones, over 70% seen once, with 0.7% to 0.85% in the top ten. Sample: peripheral blood. The receptor source for this set is a woman in her seventies with acute or convalescent COVID-19.

V and J are TRBV9 and TRBJ1-2; D might be TRBD1 (5 bases). Trimming took off 7 bases at V and 7 bases at J, with 17 bases between the two ends. The CDR3 loop spans 13 amino acids. The germline V gene has CDR1 SGDLS and CDR2 YYNGEE. The CDR3 DNA is TGTGCCAGCGCAGGGAGGCGGGGGTTTGGCTACACCTTC. Residues: CASAGRRGFGYTF.

This rearrangement joins TRBV15 to TRBJ2-7; 7 bases agree with TRBD2. Germline values: CDR1 LNHNV, CDR2 YYDKDF (reference sequence). CDR3 length: 14 amino acids. With 1 base clipped from V and 5 bases from J, the junction kept 5 bases outside the gene matches. This chain's CDR3 is CATSRVTRGDEQYF. CDR3 nucleotide sequence: TGTGCCACCAGCAGAGTCACCCGGGGGGACGAGCAGTACTTC. Based on the CDR3 plus reference TRBV15 and TRBJ2-7, the full variable domain is DAMVIQNPRYQVTQFGKPVTLSCSQTLNHNVMYWYQQKSSQAPKLLFHYYDKDFNNEADTPDNFQSRRPNTSFCFLDIRSPGLGDTAMYLCATSRVTRGDEQYFGPGTRLTVT.

The chain links TRBV15 to TRBJ2-1; TRBD2 matches 14 bases. CDR1 LNHNV and CDR2 YYDKDF come from the germline V gene (reference sequence). The CDR3 runs 15 residues. Trimming at V came to 3 bases and at J to 9 bases, leaving 4 bases not matched to a gene. The CDR3 DNA follows: TGTGCCACCAGCAGTGGACTAGCGGGAGGAGGTGAGCAGTTCTTC. Translated: CATSSGLAGGGEQFF.

The chain joins TRBV2 to TRBJ2-2, with a possible D match to TRBD1 (6 bases). Looked up from germline, CDR1 is SNHLY and CDR2 is FYNNEI. This CDR3 is 15 amino acids long. V lost 3 bases, J lost 7 bases, and 15 bases lay in between. DNA of the CDR3: TGTGCCAGCAGTGACGACAGGTGGTCAGTCGGGGAGCTGTTTTTT. This gives the protein CASSDDRWSVGELFF.

The chain has TRBV4-1 and TRBJ2-7, with 7 bases that match TRBD1. V lost 4 bases and J lost 1; bases outside the gene matches: 16. The CDR3 runs 18 residues. Germline CDR1 MGHRA, CDR2 YSYEKL. The CDR3 DNA follows: TGCGCCAGCAGCCTCCCGAACAGGCCCGGGACAGATTCCTACGAGCAGTACTTC. It yields the protein CASSLPNRPGTDSYEQYF.

A single count supports this clone. Here the CDR3 DNA reads TGTGCCAGCAGCTTAGGAGGGACAGGCTTCCTTAGCTCTGGAAACACCATATATTTT. It encodes CASSLGGTGFLSSGNTIYF. This rearrangement joins TRBV11-2 to TRBJ1-3; TRBD1 matches at 8 bases. V trimming: 1 base; J trimming: 0 bases; junction bases outside the gene matches: 11. The CDR3 spans 19 residues. CDR1 is SGHAT, CDR2 FQNNGV, per germline. The full variable domain, rest sourced from reference TRBV11-2 and TRBJ1-3, is EAGVAQSPRYKIIEKRQSVAFWCNPISGHATLYWYQQILGQGPKLLIQFQNNGVVDDSQLPKDRFSAERLKGVDSTLKIQPAKLEDSAVYLCASSLGGTGFLSSGNTIYFGEGSWLTVV.

The gene calls are TRBV29-1 and TRBJ2-7; perhaps TRBD1 as D (5 bases). CDR1 SQVTM and CDR2 ANQGSEA come from the germline V gene. The germline V and J ends were trimmed by 3 bases and 7 bases, with 10 bases remaining between them. CDR3 length: 11 residues. The CDR3 loop is CSVEAGFEQYF. The DNA of the CDR3 is TGCAGCGTTGAGGCAGGGTTTGAGCAGTACTTC.